Listed below are T cell receptor beta chains from one sample, sequenced in a study of blood T cell repertoires in COVID-19. The protocol was immunoSEQ multiplex PCR, while the TCRdb copy is restricted to in-frame clones and leaves out a portion. Here the sample spans more than 250,000 clones, around 89% being singletons. Sequencing input: peripheral blood. The receptors originated from a man aged 18 to 30 who had recovered from COVID-19. Both conserved end residues are part of each CDR3. The order of the fields is J gene, V gene, D gene, clone size, CDR3 protein, CDR3 DNA. A D gene is named only where the DNA matches it firmly. Clone size is stated in some rows and not others, as once, few, many or a class when expanded.

>TRBJ2-6|TRBV6-4|TRBD2|.
CASSESSGGLTGANVLTF
TGTGCCAGCAGTGAGTCTAGCGGGGGGCTAACTGGGGCCAACGTCCTGACTTTC
>TRBJ1-3|TRBV6-5|.|.
CASRRTGDSGNTIYF
TGTGCCAGCAGGCGAACTGGTGACTCTGGAAACACCATATATTTT
>TRBJ2-1|TRBV4-1|.|.
CASSQESPSSYNEQFF
TGCGCCAGCAGCCAAGAGAGTCCTAGCTCCTACAATGAGCAGTTCTTC
>TRBJ2-7|TRBV2|.|.
CASSEESGVFYEQYF
TGTGCCAGCAGTGAAGAGTCAGGGGTGTTCTACGAGCAGTACTTC
>TRBJ2-2|TRBV7-9|.|few
CASSYYTGELFF
TGTGCCAGCAGCTACTACACCGGGGAGCTGTTTTTT
>TRBJ2-5|TRBV5-5|TRBD1|.
CASSSGQGRSRVQETQYF
TGTGCCAGCAGCTCTGGACAGGGGAGAAGTCGGGTCCAAGAGACCCAGTACTTC
>TRBJ2-3|TRBV5-1|.|.
CASSYRGTTTDTQYF
TGCGCCAGCAGCTACAGGGGGACTACCACAGATACGCAGTATTTT
>TRBJ1-2|TRBV6-5|.|once
CASSDRSPRGYTF
TGTGCCAGCAGCGACAGATCCCCACGAGGCTACACCTTC
>TRBJ2-1|TRBV5-4|TRBD2|.
CASSRPDSGRAYNEQFF
TGTGCCAGCAGCCGTCCTGACAGCGGGAGGGCCTACAATGAGCAGTTCTTC
>TRBJ1-5|TRBV7-2|.|.
CASSLNGKQPQHF
TGTGCCAGCAGCTTAAACGGGAAACAGCCCCAGCATTTT
>TRBJ1-1|TRBV7-2|.|.
CASSYQATVNTEAFF
TGTGCCAGCAGCTACCAAGCGACAGTGAACACTGAAGCTTTCTTT
>TRBJ2-3|TRBV7-9|.|.
CASSGTRLSTDTQYF
TGTGCCAGCAGCGGGACTCGGTTGAGCACAGATACGCAGTATTTT
>TRBJ1-6|TRBV19|.|once
CASRGSSYNSPLHF
TGTGCCAGTAGGGGGAGCTCCTATAATTCACCCCTCCACTTT
>TRBJ1-4|TRBV7-2|.|.
CASSLSQASGELFF
TGTGCCAGCAGCTTATCACAGGCCTCAGGGGAACTGTTTTTT
>TRBJ2-3|TRBV4-3|TRBD2|.
CASSQTSGGADTQYF
TGCGCCAGCAGCCAGACTAGCGGGGGGGCAGATACGCAGTATTTT
>TRBJ1-1|TRBV7-9|TRBD1|.
CASTTGSYTEAFF
TGTGCCAGCACGACAGGGTCTTACACTGAAGCTTTCTTT
>TRBJ1-1|TRBV24-1|.|.
CATSDGRGTEAFF
TGTGCCACCAGTGATGGTAGAGGGACTGAAGCTTTCTTT
>TRBJ2-2|TRBV6-5|TRBD1|many
CASSSGQGTGELFF
TGTGCCAGCAGTTCCGGACAGGGGACCGGGGAGCTGTTTTTT
>TRBJ2-3|TRBV4-1|.|.
CASSQGLHQSTDTQYF
TGCGCCAGCAGCCAAGGACTACATCAATCCACAGATACGCAGTATTTT
>TRBJ1-5|TRBV18|.|few
CASSSQENPQHF
TGTGCCAGCTCTTCACAGGAAAATCCCCAGCATTTT
>TRBJ2-1|TRBV27|TRBD2|few
CASSLSLAGGQFF
TGTGCCAGCAGTTTATCCCTTGCGGGGGGTCAGTTCTTC
>TRBJ2-7|TRBV6-1|TRBD1|.
CASSELGTEVEQYF
TGTGCCAGCAGTGAGCTCGGGACAGAAGTAGAGCAGTACTTC
>TRBJ2-1|TRBV2|.|.
CASSEAPGGDSRYYNEQFF
TGTGCCAGCAGTGAGGCACCGGGGGGGGACAGTAGGTACTACAATGAGCAGTTCTTC
>TRBJ2-5|TRBV3-1/TRBV3-2|TRBD2|.
CASSHRLAGSQETQYF
TGTGCCAGCAGCCATAGACTAGCGGGGTCCCAAGAGACCCAGTACTTC
>TRBJ2-1|TRBV7-6|.|few
CASNLLAVKTTYNEQFF
TGTGCCAGCAACTTATTAGCGGTCAAGACCACCTACAATGAGCAGTTCTTC
>TRBJ1-1|TRBV28|.|.
CASSYTGREAFF
TGTGCCAGCAGTTATACAGGAAGAGAAGCTTTCTTT
>TRBJ2-2|TRBV19|TRBD1|.
CASSHLSFFGTGPPGELFF
TGTGCCAGTAGTCACCTCTCGTTTTTCGGGACAGGGCCCCCCGGGGAGCTGTTTTTT
>TRBJ2-5|TRBV25-1|.|.
CASSGRTREETQYF
TGTGCCAGCAGTGGACGGACTCGGGAAGAGACCCAGTACTTC
>TRBJ2-1|TRBV4-1|TRBD2|once
CASSQDGASGGDEQFF
TGCGCCAGCAGCCAAGATGGGGCTAGCGGGGGGGATGAGCAGTTCTTC
>TRBJ2-2|TRBV4-3|.|once
CASSQTGLTWNTGELFF
TGCGCCAGCAGCCAAACCGGCCTGACATGGAACACCGGGGAGCTGTTTTTT
>TRBJ1-2|TRBV19|.|.
CASSPDSAYGYTF
TGTGCCAGTAGCCCGGACAGCGCATATGGCTACACCTTC
>TRBJ1-2|TRBV7-9|.|.
CASSSPEYAQGGYTF
TGTGCCAGCAGCTCCCCTGAGTACGCCCAGGGGGGCTACACCTTC
>TRBJ1-1|TRBV29-1|TRBD1|.
CSALPQGGGNTEAFF
TGCAGCGCGTTGCCTCAGGGGGGTGGGAACACTGAAGCTTTCTTT
>TRBJ2-3|TRBV2|TRBD2|.
CASRVGTGGVDTQYF
TGTGCCAGCAGGGTTGGGACGGGAGGGGTAGATACGCAGTATTTT
>TRBJ2-3|TRBV6-6|.|.
CASERFTDTQYF
TGTGCCAGCGAGCGCTTCACAGATACGCAGTATTTT
>TRBJ2-6|TRBV9|.|.
CASSPLSSGANVLTF
TGTGCCAGCAGCCCATTGAGCTCTGGGGCCAACGTCCTGACTTTC
>TRBJ1-1|TRBV19|TRBD1|once
CASWGQGVNTEAFF
TGTGCCAGTTGGGGACAGGGGGTCAACACTGAAGCTTTCTTT
>TRBJ2-7|TRBV6-2/TRBV6-3|TRBD2|.
CASSSGGGEYEQYF
TGTGCCAGCAGTTCGGGGGGGGGAGAGTACGAGCAGTACTTC
>TRBJ1-4|TRBV5-1|TRBD1|.
CASSLGGTGDEKLFF
TGCGCCAGCAGCTTGGGCGGGACAGGGGATGAAAAACTGTTTTTT
>TRBJ1-1|TRBV11-2|TRBD1|.
CASSRQGRFAEAFF
TGTGCCAGCAGCAGACAGGGGCGCTTCGCTGAAGCTTTCTTT
>TRBJ2-5|TRBV6-6|.|.
CASSGLATETQYF
TGTGCCAGCAGCGGGTTAGCGACGGAGACCCAGTACTTC
>TRBJ2-1|TRBV2|.|.
CASSHKAEGVKNEQFF
TGTGCCAGCAGTCACAAAGCGGAAGGCGTAAAAAATGAGCAGTTCTTC
>TRBJ1-2|TRBV3-1/TRBV3-2|TRBD1|few
CASSQTGEGYGYTF
TGTGCCAGCAGCCAGACAGGGGAGGGCTATGGCTACACCTTC
>TRBJ1-1|TRBV29-1|.|once
CSVINTEAFF
TGCAGCGTTATAAACACTGAAGCTTTCTTT
>TRBJ2-7|TRBV2|TRBD1|.
CASSYPGQNYEQYF
TGTGCCAGCAGTTATCCGGGACAGAACTACGAGCAGTACTTC
>TRBJ1-2|TRBV4-1|.|.
CASSQGGEGPDYTF
TGCGCCAGCAGCCAAGGGGGGGAGGGGCCTGACTACACCTTC
>TRBJ2-3|TRBV11-3|.|.
CASSLDSDTQYF
TGTGCCAGCAGCTTGGACAGCGATACGCAGTATTTT
>TRBJ2-3|TRBV12-5|.|.
CASGLGASGGGDTQYF
TGTGCTAGTGGTTTGGGGGCTAGCGGAGGGGGAGATACGCAGTATTTT
>TRBJ2-3|TRBV9|.|.
CASSPVVGDRDTQYF
TGTGCCAGCAGCCCCGTCGTGGGAGACAGGGATACGCAGTATTTT
>TRBJ2-7|TRBV27|.|.
CASGWPYEQYF
TGTGCCAGCGGTTGGCCCTACGAGCAGTACTTC
>TRBJ2-7|TRBV19|.|.
CAIPRGGQGAAEQYF
TGTGCCATTCCTAGGGGGGGGCAGGGGGCGGCCGAGCAGTACTTC
>TRBJ1-2|TRBV2|TRBD1|.
CASSADREYGYTF
TGTGCCAGCAGTGCAGACAGGGAGTATGGCTACACCTTC
>TRBJ2-5|TRBV7-9|.|once
CASSLGAGEETQYF
TGTGCCAGCAGCTTAGGGGCAGGTGAAGAGACCCAGTACTTC
>TRBJ2-3|TRBV6-2/TRBV6-3|.|.
CASSYAGADTQYF
TGTGCCAGCAGTTACGCAGGGGCAGATACGCAGTATTTT